The rows below give T cell receptor beta chains drawn from one sample of a study of cytomegalovirus exposure and HLA in healthy donors. Profiling relied on immunoSEQ multiplex PCR, and the TCRdb table lists in-frame clones only, not all of them. The repertoire holds around 170,000 clones, roughly four fifths seen once, with roughly 1.6% in the top ten. Sequenced input: PBMCs. These receptors were taken from a middle-aged man in good health and CMV-seronegative. Each CDR3 is given with its conserved first and last residue. The order of the fields is D gene, clone size, V gene, J gene, CDR3 DNA, CDR3 protein. D genes are given only for firm matches. Only part of the rows carry a size: once, few, many, or a class if the clone is expanded.

>-|-|TRBV25-1|TRBJ2-6
TGTGCCAGCATCTCGGGAGCTGGGGCCAACGTCCTGACTTTC
CASISGAGANVLTF
>-|-|TRBV9|TRBJ1-1
TGTGCCAGCAGCGTAGCTGTGGGCCTGGGCACTGAAGCTTTCTTT
CASSVAVGLGTEAFF
>TRBD2|-|TRBV19|TRBJ2-7
TGTGCCAGTAGACGACTAGCGGGAGCCTACGAGCAGTACTTC
CASRRLAGAYEQYF
>-|-|TRBV7-2|TRBJ1-5
TGTGCCAGCAGCGAGGGCATACGGAATCAGCCCCAGCATTTT
CASSEGIRNQPQHF
>-|-|TRBV6-4|TRBJ2-1
TGTGCCAGCAGTTTCTCGACCGCGGGTGAGCAGTTCTTC
CASSFSTAGEQFF
>TRBD2|-|TRBV5-4|TRBJ2-4
TGTGCCAGCAGCTTGGAGTTAGCGGGAGGTAGGAACAGTCAGTACTTC
CASSLELAGGRNSQYF
>TRBD1|once|TRBV2|TRBJ1-1
TGTGCCAGCGTTAACAGGGGCACTGAAGCTTTCTTT
CASVNRGTEAFF
>-|-|TRBV5-1|TRBJ2-5
TGCGCCAGCAGCTTTCAACAAGGGGGAGAGACCCAGTACTTC
CASSFQQGGETQYF
>TRBD2|-|TRBV6-4|TRBJ2-1
TGTGCCAGCAGTGACTCGACGGGAGGGTACAATGAGCAGTTCTTC
CASSDSTGGYNEQFF
>TRBD2|-|TRBV4-2|TRBJ2-1
TGTGCCAGCAGCCAAGACCCTAGCGGAGAAAACAATGAGCAGTTCTTC
CASSQDPSGENNEQFF
>-|-|TRBV14|TRBJ1-2
TGTGCCAGCAGCCCTAGATCGACAGGACAAGTCGGCTACACCTTC
CASSPRSTGQVGYTF
>TRBD1|-|TRBV11-2|TRBJ2-7
TGTGCCAGCAGCTACAGGGGATTCCTTGGCAACGAGCAGTACTTC
CASSYRGFLGNEQYF
>TRBD1|once|TRBV27|TRBJ2-1
TGTGCCAGCAGTTGGCGGGACAGGGCCATCTCTGAGCAGTTCTTC
CASSWRDRAISEQFF
>-|few|TRBV5-1|TRBJ1-1
TGCGCCAGCGGTTCCGGGACAATGAACACTGAAGCTTTCTTT
CASGSGTMNTEAFF
>-|-|TRBV28|TRBJ1-2
TGTGCCAGCAGTTTATCCTTCCCAGGGACTTCGGGCTACACCTTC
CASSLSFPGTSGYTF
>-|-|TRBV15|TRBJ2-5
TGTGCCACCACCAAGATGAGAGACTTGACCCAGTACTTC
CATTKMRDLTQYF
>-|-|TRBV2|TRBJ2-5
TGTGCCAGCAGTGATCTTTATGAGACCCAGTACTTC
CASSDLYETQYF
>-|-|TRBV5-1|TRBJ2-7
TGCGCCAGCAGCGCAGACAAAACCTACGAGCAGTACTTC
CASSADKTYEQYF
>TRBD2|-|TRBV4-2|TRBJ2-1
TGTGCCAGCAGCTTACGGACTAGCGGATCCTACAATGAGCAGTTCTTC
CASSLRTSGSYNEQFF
>-|few|TRBV18|TRBJ1-5
TGTGCCAGCTCACCAGACGGGAATCAGCCCCAGCATTTT
CASSPDGNQPQHF
>-|-|TRBV19|TRBJ1-3
TGTGCCAGTAGTATAGACAGGGTTGAGAGAAACACCATATATTTT
CASSIDRVERNTIYF
>-|-|TRBV9|TRBJ1-5
TGTGCCAGCAGCGTAAGTCCGCAGGGCCATCAGCCCCAGCATTTT
CASSVSPQGHQPQHF
>-|-|TRBV5-1|TRBJ1-1
TGCGCCAGCAGCTCGGGGTTGAACACTGAAGCTTTCTTT
CASSSGLNTEAFF
>TRBD2|-|TRBV7-2|TRBJ2-5
TGTGCCAGCAGCTTAGAGTACGTAGCGGGATTGGAGACCCAGTACTTC
CASSLEYVAGLETQYF
>-|-|TRBV5-8|TRBJ1-4
TGTGCCAGCAGCTTCACCAGTACGAATGAAAAACTGTTTTTT
CASSFTSTNEKLFF
>-|-|TRBV2|TRBJ2-2
TGTGCCAGCAAGCAGGACAGAGGCACCGGGGAGCTGTTTTTT
CASKQDRGTGELFF
>TRBD1|-|TRBV7-3|TRBJ2-1
TGTGCCAGCAGCTTATCCCGGGACAGGGGGCCTTTTGAGCAGTTCTTC
CASSLSRDRGPFEQFF
>-|-|TRBV10-3|TRBJ2-5
TGTGCCATCAGTGATGGGGAGCGGACGCAGACCCAGTACTTC
CAISDGERTQTQYF
>TRBD1|-|TRBV15|TRBJ1-5
TGTGCCACCAGCCCAGGGGGGCCCAATCAGCCCCAGCATTTT
CATSPGGPNQPQHF
>TRBD2|-|TRBV5-1|TRBJ2-1
TGCGCCAGCGGAGAACTAGCGGGAGTAGCGTACAATGAGCAGTTCTTC
CASGELAGVAYNEQFF
>TRBD1|-|TRBV29-1|TRBJ2-5
TGCAGCGTTGACAGGGACAGAGAGACCCAGTACTTC
CSVDRDRETQYF
>TRBD2|-|TRBV5-1|TRBJ2-1
TGCGCCAGCAGCCCAGGGACTAGCGGGACTGAGCAGTTCTTC
CASSPGTSGTEQFF
>TRBD1|-|TRBV5-1|TRBJ1-4
TGCGCCAGCAGCCTCGGGACAGTGGATGAAAAACTGTTTTTT
CASSLGTVDEKLFF
>-|-|TRBV7-2|TRBJ1-1
TGTGCCAGCAGCTTAAATGGGGCTGGCACTGAAGCTTTCTTT
CASSLNGAGTEAFF
>TRBD1|-|TRBV7-2|TRBJ2-3
TGTGCCAGCAGCGACGACAGGGGAACAGATACGCAGTATTTT
CASSDDRGTDTQYF
>-|-|TRBV28|TRBJ2-7
TGTGCCAGCAGTTTAGGGCAGTACGAGCAGTACTTC
CASSLGQYEQYF
>-|-|TRBV30|TRBJ2-4
TGTGCCTGGATACCTGGAGGGAGGCTTAAAAACAGTCAGTACTTC
CAWIPGGRLKNSQYF
>-|-|TRBV27|TRBJ2-7
TGTGCCAGCAGTTTAAGACTTTGGCCCTATTTAGAGCAGTACTTC
CASSLRLWPYLEQYF
>-|-|TRBV25-1|TRBJ1-3
TGTGCCAGCACCTCGGTATCCGGCACCATATATTTT
CASTSVSGTIYF
>TRBD2|once|TRBV6-5|TRBJ2-3
TGTGCCAGCAGAACGACTAGCGGGAGCACAGATACGCAGTATTTT
CASRTTSGSTDTQYF
>-|-|TRBV19|TRBJ2-3
TGTGCCAGTAGTATGTATGGGGGCGGGGATACGCAGTATTTT
CASSMYGGGDTQYF
>TRBD1|-|TRBV27|TRBJ1-1
TGTGCCAGCAGTCCGATGACAGGGGCCTACACTGAAGCTTTCTTT
CASSPMTGAYTEAFF
>-|-|TRBV4-2|TRBJ1-6
TGTGCCAGCAGCCAGTCCGGGGGGCGAGGGAGCTCCTATAATTCACCCCTCCACTTT
CASSQSGGRGSSYNSPLHF
>-|-|TRBV11-2|TRBJ2-4
TGTGCCAGCTCCCTAAATCAGAACAGTCAGTACTTC
CASSLNQNSQYF
>-|-|TRBV28|TRBJ1-4
TGTGCCAGCAGCACTATGAATCAGGGTGAAAAACTGTTTTTT
CASSTMNQGEKLFF
>-|once|TRBV7-9|TRBJ1-1
TGTGCCAGCAGCTTTCAGGGGAACACTGAAGCTTTCTTT
CASSFQGNTEAFF
>TRBD2|-|TRBV4-1|TRBJ2-7
TGCGCCAGCAGCCATTATGAAAGCGGGGTGGGGTCCTACGAGCAGTACTTC
CASSHYESGVGSYEQYF
>-|-|TRBV20-1|TRBJ2-1
TGCAGTGCTAGGGGGAGAGGGGAGCAGTTCTTC
CSARGRGEQFF
>-|-|TRBV11-1|TRBJ1-5
TGTGCCAGCAGCTTATTCGGGGTGCAGGCCCAGCATTTT
CASSLFGVQAQHF
>-|-|TRBV18|TRBJ2-3
TGTGCCAGCTCACCACGCACAGGGTTGGCAGATACGCAGTATTTT
CASSPRTGLADTQYF
>TRBD1|few|TRBV29-1|TRBJ2-3
TGCAGCGTTGAAAGGGACAGGGGGCGTGATACGCAGTATTTT
CSVERDRGRDTQYF
>-|-|TRBV12-5|TRBJ1-2
TGTGCTAGTGGTTTCCTTCCTACAGGTGGCTACACCTTC
CASGFLPTGGYTF
>-|-|TRBV20-1|TRBJ1-2
TGCAGTGCTAGCGCTAACTATGGCTACACCTTC
CSASANYGYTF
>TRBD1|-|TRBV29-1|TRBJ2-1
TGCAGCGCTGTGACAGGGTCGGGACGCGATGAGCAGTTCTTC
CSAVTGSGRDEQFF
>-|-|TRBV6-4|TRBJ2-6
TGTGCCAGCAGTTCTTCTGGGGCCAACGGCCTGACTTTC
CASSSSGANGLTF
>-|-|TRBV11-1|TRBJ1-1
TGTGCCAGCAGCTTCGACAGGAACACTGAAGCTTTCTTT
CASSFDRNTEAFF
>-|-|TRBV19|TRBJ2-7
TGTGCCAGTAAACAGGGCGGACTAGGGTATGACGAGCAGTACTTC
CASKQGGLGYDEQYF
>TRBD2|-|TRBV27|TRBJ2-7
TGTGCCAGCACGACTAGCGGGAGCTCCTACGAGCAGTACTTC
CASTTSGSSYEQYF
>-|few|TRBV11-2|TRBJ1-3
TGTGCCAGCAGCTTAAGGGACACATACTCTGGAAACACCATATATTTT
CASSLRDTYSGNTIYF